One sample yielded the 5 T cell receptor beta chains listed below, sequenced in a study of metastatic and nonmetastatic thyroid tumors. The entire patient cohort was treatment-naive prior to thyroid surgery. TCRdb re-processed the PCR reads through MiXCR. Here the sample spans about 35,000 clones, roughly 15% being singletons. The sequencing input was blood. These receptors all stem from a male donor with papillary thyroid cancer or a benign thyroid nodule (not recorded which). Some clones in this sample may be carry-over from other donors' samples.

This clone was detected ten times or more. Other DNA sequences from this sample encode an identical CDR3 as well. The chain has TRBV20-1 and TRBJ2-1, with D unresolved. With 4 bases removed from V and 0 bases from J, the gap between germline ends came to 10 bases. CDR1 DFQATT and CDR2 SNEGSKA come from the germline V gene (reference sequence). The CDR3 length is 14 residues. CDR3 region: CSATTPSSYNEQFF. In DNA form, the CDR3 reads TGCAGTGCTACTACGCCGAGCTCCTACAATGAGCAGTTCTTC.

In its sample, this clone was seen many times. CDR3 loop: CASTGDELLETQYF. DNA for the CDR3: TGTGCCAGCACTGGAGACGAATTGCTAGAGACCCAGTACTTC. The rearrangement joins TRBV5-4 to TRBJ2-5; unclear D gene. From germline, CDR1 is SGHNT and CDR2 YYREEE (reference sequence). V dropped 6 bases and J dropped 4 bases, with 16 bases sitting between them. The CDR3 sequence is 14 residues long.

This chain joins TRBV6-1 and TRBJ2-7; 7 bases are a match to TRBD1. The germline V gene has CDR1 MNHNS and CDR2 SASEGT. The CDR3 extends over 13 amino acids. After removal of 6 bases from V and 0 bases from J, the junction contained 2 bases not matched to a gene. CDR3 residues: CASRRDSSYEQYF. The CDR3 nucleotides read TGTGCCAGCAGACGGGACAGCTCCTACGAGCAGTACTTC.

By sample fraction, this clone is medium-sized. The chain has TRBV6-4 and TRBJ2-1; 9 nucleotides line up with TRBD2. Losses at the gene ends were 8 bases for V and 2 bases for J; bases not matched to a gene: 4. Per the germline V gene, CDR1 is MRHNA and CDR2 is SNTAGT. The CDR3 is 14 residues long. In DNA, the CDR3 is TGTGCCAGCGACTGGACTAGCGCCTACAATGAGCAGTTCTTC. This gives the protein CASDWTSAYNEQFF.

The table lists this clone with a few counts. The chain couples TRBV28 to TRBJ2-7; possibly TRBD1 for D (6 bases). V lost 9 bases and J lost 4, with 19 bases in between. Germline V lookup: CDR1 MDHEN, CDR2 SYDVKM. The CDR3 consists of 14 residues. CDR3 bases: TGTGCCAGAAGGAAAGGGGGTTTTCGATACGAGCAGTACTTC. Amino acids: CARRKGGFRYEQYF.